Detailed here is one T cell receptor beta chain. Profiled with immunoSEQ multiplex PCR; TCRdb holds only in-frame clones, not every one. The profile shows around 140,000 clones, approximately 94% of them singletons. These data belong to a study of control samples from healthy donors and cancer patients. The CDR3 is 14 residues long. Germline loops: CDR1 SGHDT, CDR2 YYEEEE. Deletions cut 4 bases from V and 5 bases from J, with 15 bases between. The rearrangement joins TRBV5-6 to TRBJ2-5; D remains unclear. The sequencing input was blood. This TCR was sampled from a man aged 35-49 years in good health. DNA of the CDR3: TGTGCCAGCAGCACCGACGGGTTAGGGGAGACCCAGTACTTC. Translation gives CASSTDGLGETQYF.